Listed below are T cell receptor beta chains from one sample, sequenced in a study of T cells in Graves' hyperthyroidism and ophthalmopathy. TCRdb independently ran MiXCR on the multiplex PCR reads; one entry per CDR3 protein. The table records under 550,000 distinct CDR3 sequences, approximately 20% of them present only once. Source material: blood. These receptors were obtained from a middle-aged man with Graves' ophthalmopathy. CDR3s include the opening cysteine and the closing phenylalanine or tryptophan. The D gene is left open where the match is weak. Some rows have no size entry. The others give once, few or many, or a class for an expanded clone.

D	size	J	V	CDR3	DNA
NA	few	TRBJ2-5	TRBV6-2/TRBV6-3	CASSYSRRGYPETQYF	TGTGCCAGCAGTTACTCTCGCCGAGGGTATCCAGAGACCCAGTACTTC
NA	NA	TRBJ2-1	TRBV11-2	CASSLGPTSGEQFF	TGTGCCAGCAGCCTAGGACCCACTAGTGGTGAGCAGTTCTTC
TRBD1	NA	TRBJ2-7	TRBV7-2	CASSSGQILGEQYF	TGTGCCAGCAGCTCGGGACAGATATTAGGGGAGCAGTACTTC
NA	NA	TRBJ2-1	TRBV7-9	CASSSPGVPYNEQFF	TGTGCCAGCAGCTCCCCGGGTGTCCCCTACAATGAGCAGTTCTTC
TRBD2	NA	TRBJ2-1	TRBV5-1	CASSFPTSGDSYNEQFF	TGCGCCAGCAGCTTCCCGACTAGCGGGGACTCCTACAATGAGCAGTTCTTC
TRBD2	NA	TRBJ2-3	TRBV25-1	CASSEALEREGTDTQYF	TGTGCCAGCAGTGAAGCGTTGGAGCGGGAGGGGACAGATACGCAGTATTTT
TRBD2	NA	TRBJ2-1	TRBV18	CASSRGAGAADEQFF	TGTGCCAGCTCACGAGGAGCGGGAGCCGCCGATGAGCAGTTCTTC
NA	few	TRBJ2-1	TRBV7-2	CASSSVAEYNEQFF	TGTGCCAGCAGCTCTGTAGCGGAATACAATGAGCAGTTCTTC
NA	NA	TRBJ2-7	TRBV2	CASSLSGQAGYEQYF	TGTGCCAGCAGCTTATCCGGACAGGCGGGGTACGAGCAGTACTTC
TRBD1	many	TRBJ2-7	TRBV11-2	CASSRTGTGVYEQYF	TGTGCCAGCAGCAGGACAGGGACAGGGGTATACGAGCAGTACTTC
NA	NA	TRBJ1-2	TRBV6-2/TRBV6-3	CAITTRDHGYTF	TGTGCCATTACCACCCGGGACCATGGCTACACCTTC
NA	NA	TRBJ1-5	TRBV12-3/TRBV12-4	CASSHSPIGGYSNQPQHF	TGTGCCAGCAGTCATTCTCCAATAGGGGGGTATAGCAATCAGCCCCAGCATTTT